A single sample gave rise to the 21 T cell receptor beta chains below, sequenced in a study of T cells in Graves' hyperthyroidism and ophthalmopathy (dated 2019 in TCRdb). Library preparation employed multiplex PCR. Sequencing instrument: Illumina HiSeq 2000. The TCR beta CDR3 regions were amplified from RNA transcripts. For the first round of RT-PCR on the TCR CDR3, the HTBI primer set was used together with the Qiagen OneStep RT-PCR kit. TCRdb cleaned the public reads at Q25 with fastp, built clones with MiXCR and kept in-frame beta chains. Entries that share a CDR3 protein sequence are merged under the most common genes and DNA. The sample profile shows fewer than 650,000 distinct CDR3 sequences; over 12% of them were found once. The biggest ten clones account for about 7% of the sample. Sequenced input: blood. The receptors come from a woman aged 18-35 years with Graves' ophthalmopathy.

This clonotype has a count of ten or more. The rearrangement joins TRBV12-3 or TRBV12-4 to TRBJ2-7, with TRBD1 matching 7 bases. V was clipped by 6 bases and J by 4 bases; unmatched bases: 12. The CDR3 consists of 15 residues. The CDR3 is CASSRSQGVLYEQYF. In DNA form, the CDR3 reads TGTGCCAGCAGCCGGTCCCAGGGGGTTCTGTACGAGCAGTACTTC.

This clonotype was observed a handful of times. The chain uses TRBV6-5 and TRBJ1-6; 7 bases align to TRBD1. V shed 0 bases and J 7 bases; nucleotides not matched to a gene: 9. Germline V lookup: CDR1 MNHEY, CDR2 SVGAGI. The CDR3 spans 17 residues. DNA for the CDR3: TGTGCCAGCAGTTACTCGTTCAGGACAGGCCCCAATTCACCCCTCCACTTT. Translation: CASSYSFRTGPNSPLHF.

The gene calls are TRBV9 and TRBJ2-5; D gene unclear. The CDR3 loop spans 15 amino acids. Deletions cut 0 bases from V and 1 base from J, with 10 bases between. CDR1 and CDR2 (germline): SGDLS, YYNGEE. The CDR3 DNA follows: TGTGCCAGCAGCGTAGGTGAAGGGATCCAAGAGACCCAGTACTTC. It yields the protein CASSVGEGIQETQYF.

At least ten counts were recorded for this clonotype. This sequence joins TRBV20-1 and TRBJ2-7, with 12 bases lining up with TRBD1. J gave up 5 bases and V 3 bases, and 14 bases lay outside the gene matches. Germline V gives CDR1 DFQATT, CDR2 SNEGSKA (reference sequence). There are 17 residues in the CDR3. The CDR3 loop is CSARGGGTGGRMNEQYF. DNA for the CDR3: TGCAGTGCTAGGGGGGGGGGGACAGGGGGCCGTATGAACGAGCAGTACTTC.

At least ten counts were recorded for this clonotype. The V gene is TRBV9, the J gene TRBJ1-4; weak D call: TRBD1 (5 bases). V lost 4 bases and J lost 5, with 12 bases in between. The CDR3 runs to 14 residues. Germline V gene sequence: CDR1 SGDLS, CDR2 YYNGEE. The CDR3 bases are TGTGCCAGCAGCTCCAGGGTGGGAAATGAAAAACTGTTTTTT. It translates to CASSSRVGNEKLFF.

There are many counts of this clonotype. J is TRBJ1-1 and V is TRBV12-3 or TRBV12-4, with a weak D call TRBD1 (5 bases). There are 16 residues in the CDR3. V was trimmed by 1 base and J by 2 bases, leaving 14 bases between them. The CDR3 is CASSLGRVGPNTEAFF. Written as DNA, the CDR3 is TGTGCCAGCAGTTTAGGCCGAGTGGGGCCTAACACTGAAGCTTTCTTT.

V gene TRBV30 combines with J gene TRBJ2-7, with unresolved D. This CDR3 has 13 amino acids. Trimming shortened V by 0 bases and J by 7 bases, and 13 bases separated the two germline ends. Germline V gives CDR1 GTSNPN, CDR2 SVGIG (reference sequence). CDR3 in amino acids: CAWSVPILGEQYF. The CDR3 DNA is TGTGCCTGGAGTGTACCGATCTTGGGGGAGCAGTACTTC. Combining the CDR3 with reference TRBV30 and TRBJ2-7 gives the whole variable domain SQTIHQWPATLVQPVGSPLSLECTVEGTSNPNLYWYRQAAGRGLQLLFYSVGIGQISSEVPQNLSASRPQDRQFILSSKKLLLSDSGFYLCAWSVPILGEQYFGPGTRLTVT.

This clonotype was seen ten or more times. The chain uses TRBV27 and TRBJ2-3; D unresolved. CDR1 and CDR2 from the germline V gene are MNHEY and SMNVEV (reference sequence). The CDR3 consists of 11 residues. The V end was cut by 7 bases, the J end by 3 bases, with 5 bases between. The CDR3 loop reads CASKYTDTQYF. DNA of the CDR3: TGTGCCAGCAAATATACAGATACGCAGTATTTT.

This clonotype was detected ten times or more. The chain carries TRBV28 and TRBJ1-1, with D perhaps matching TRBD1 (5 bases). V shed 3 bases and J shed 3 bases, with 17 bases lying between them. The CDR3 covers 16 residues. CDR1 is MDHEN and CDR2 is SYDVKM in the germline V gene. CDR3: CASSLGQILGDTEAFF. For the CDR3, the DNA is TGTGCCAGCAGTTTGGGGCAGATACTTGGCGACACTGAAGCTTTCTTT.

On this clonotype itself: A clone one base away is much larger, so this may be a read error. The CDR3 spells CASSLNLYSTEAFF. Here the CDR3 DNA reads TGTGCCAGCAGTTTAAACCTTTACAGCACTGAAGCTTTCTTT. This chain joins TRBV12-3 or TRBV12-4 and TRBJ1-1; no clear D gene. The CDR3 length is 14 residues. Trimming removed 2 bases at V and 4 bases at J, with 11 bases between.

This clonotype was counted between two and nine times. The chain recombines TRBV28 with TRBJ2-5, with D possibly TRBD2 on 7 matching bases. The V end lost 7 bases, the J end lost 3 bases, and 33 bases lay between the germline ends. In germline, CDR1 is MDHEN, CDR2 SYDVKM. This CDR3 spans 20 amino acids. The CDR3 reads CASIPSGLAGDPGVEETQYF. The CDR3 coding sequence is TGTGCCAGCATTCCCTCTGGGCTGGCGGGAGATCCAGGGGTCGAAGAGACCCAGTACTTC.

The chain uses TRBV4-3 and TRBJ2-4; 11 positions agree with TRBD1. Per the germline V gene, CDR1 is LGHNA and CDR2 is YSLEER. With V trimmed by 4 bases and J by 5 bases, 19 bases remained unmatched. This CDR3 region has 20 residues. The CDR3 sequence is CASSLWGQGVPRGRENIQYF. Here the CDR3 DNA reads TGCGCCAGCAGCCTGTGGGGACAGGGGGTCCCGAGGGGTAGGGAAAACATTCAGTACTTC.

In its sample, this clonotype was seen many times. The CDR3 bases are TGTGCCAGCCATAGAACTCAATACAATGAGCAGTTCTTC. Residues: CASHRTQYNEQFF. This chain joins TRBV2 and TRBJ2-1; D gene unclear. The CDR3 totals 13 residues. Trimming cost V 8 bases and J 4 bases, with 12 bases left between them. Germline V gives CDR1 SNHLY, CDR2 FYNNEI. Full variable domain (rest looked up from reference TRBV2 and TRBJ2-1): EPEVTQTPSHQVTQMGQEVILRCVPISNHLYFYWYRQILGQKVEFLVSFYNNEISEKSEIFDDQFSVERPDGSNFTLKIRSTKLEDSAMYFCASHRTQYNEQFFGPGTRLTVL.

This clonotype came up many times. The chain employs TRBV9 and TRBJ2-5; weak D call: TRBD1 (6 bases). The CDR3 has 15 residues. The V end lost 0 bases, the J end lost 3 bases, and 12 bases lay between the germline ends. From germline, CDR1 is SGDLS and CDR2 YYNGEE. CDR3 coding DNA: TGTGCCAGCAGCGTAGCTCCCTCAGGGGAAGAGACCCAGTACTTC. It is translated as CASSVAPSGEETQYF.

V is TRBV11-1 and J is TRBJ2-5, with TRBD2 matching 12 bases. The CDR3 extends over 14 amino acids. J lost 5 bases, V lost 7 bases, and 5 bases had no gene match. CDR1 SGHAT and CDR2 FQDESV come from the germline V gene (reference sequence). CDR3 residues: CASMTSGSGETQYF. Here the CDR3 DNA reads TGTGCCAGCATGACTAGCGGGAGTGGGGAGACCCAGTACTTC. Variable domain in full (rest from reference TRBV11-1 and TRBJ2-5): EAEVAQSPRYKITEKSQAVAFWCDPISGHATLYWYRQILGQGPELLVQFQDESVVDDSQLPKDRFSAERLKGVDSTLKIQPAELGDSAMYLCASMTSGSGETQYFGPGTRLLVL.

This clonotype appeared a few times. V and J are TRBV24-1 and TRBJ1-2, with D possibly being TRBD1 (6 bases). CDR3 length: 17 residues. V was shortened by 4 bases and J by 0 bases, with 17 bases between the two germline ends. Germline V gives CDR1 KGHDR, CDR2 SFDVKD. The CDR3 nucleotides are TGTGCCACCAGTGAGTCCGGGGGCGGCCGAGCTAACTATGGCTACACCTTC. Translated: CATSESGGGRANYGYTF.

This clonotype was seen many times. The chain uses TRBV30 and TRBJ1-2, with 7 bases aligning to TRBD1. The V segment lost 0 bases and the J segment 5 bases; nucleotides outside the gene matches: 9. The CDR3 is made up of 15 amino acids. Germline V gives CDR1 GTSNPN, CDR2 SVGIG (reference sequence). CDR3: CAWSVGQGVRYGYTF. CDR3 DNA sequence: TGTGCCTGGAGTGTAGGGCAGGGGGTTCGTTATGGCTACACCTTC. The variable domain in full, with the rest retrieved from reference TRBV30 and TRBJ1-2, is SQTIHQWPATLVQPVGSPLSLECTVEGTSNPNLYWYRQAAGRGLQLLFYSVGIGQISSEVPQNLSASRPQDRQFILSSKKLLLSDSGFYLCAWSVGQGVRYGYTFGSGTRLTVV.

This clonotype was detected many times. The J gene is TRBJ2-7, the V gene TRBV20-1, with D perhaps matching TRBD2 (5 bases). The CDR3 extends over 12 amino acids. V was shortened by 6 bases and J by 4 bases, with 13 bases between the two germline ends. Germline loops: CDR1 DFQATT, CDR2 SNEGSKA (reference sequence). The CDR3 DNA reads TGCAGTGCGTTTCCCACGGGGTACGAGCAGTACTTC. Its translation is CSAFPTGYEQYF.

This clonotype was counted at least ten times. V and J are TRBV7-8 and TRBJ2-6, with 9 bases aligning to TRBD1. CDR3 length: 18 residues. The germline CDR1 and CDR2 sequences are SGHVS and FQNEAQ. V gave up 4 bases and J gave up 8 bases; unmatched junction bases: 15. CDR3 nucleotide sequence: TGTGCCAGCAGCTCCCGCTGGACAGGGGAAGATCGTTCCAACGTCCTGACTTTC. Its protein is CASSSRWTGEDRSNVLTF.

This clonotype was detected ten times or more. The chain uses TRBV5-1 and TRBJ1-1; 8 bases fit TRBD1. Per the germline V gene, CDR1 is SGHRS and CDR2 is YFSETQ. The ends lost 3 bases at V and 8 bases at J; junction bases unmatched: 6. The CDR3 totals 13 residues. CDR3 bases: TGCGCCAGCAGCTCAAACCGGGACAGGGAAGCTTTCTTT. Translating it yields CASSSNRDREAFF.

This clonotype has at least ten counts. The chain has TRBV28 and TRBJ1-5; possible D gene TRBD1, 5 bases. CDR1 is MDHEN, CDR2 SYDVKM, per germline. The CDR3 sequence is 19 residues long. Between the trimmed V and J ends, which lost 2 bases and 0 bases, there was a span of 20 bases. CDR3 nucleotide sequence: TGTGCCAGCAGTTTAAATCGTTGGGAAGACAGCAATAGCAATCAGCCCCAGCATTTT. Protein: CASSLNRWEDSNSNQPQHF. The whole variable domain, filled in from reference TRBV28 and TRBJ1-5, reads DVKVTQSSRYLVKRTGEKVFLECVQDMDHENMFWYRQDPGLGLRLIYFSYDVKMKEKGDIPEGYSVSREKKERFSLILESASTNQTSMYLCASSLNRWEDSNSNQPQHFGDGTRLSIL.